This T cell receptor (beta chain) was retrieved from a study of blood T cell repertoires in COVID-19. At the level of the study: Whether acute or convalescent, the COVID-19 samples came from the United States, Italy and Spain. T cells, B-cell-depleted T cells, or PBMCs supplied cDNA or gDNA.

As originally analysed: Reference gene primer amplification gave estimated nucleated cell counts. This table comes from immunoSEQ multiplex PCR, and its TCRdb copy is limited to in-frame clones, with some not included. That table gives V, J and clone size, and the DNA gave D and trimming. The sample includes about 110,000 clones, around 80% seen only once; the top ten take 14%. V lost 5 bases and J lost 4; bases outside the gene matches: 3. The germline V gene has CDR1 LNHDA and CDR2 SQIVND (reference sequence). The CDR3 spans 14 residues. The chain joins TRBV19 to TRBJ2-3, with 10 nucleotides matching TRBD2. Sequenced: peripheral blood. This clonotype was sampled from a woman aged 60-75 years with acute or convalescent COVID-19. The DNA for the CDR3 is TGTGCCAGTAGTCCAGCGGGAGGGGCAGATACGCAGTATTTT. Translating gives CASSPAGGADTQYF.